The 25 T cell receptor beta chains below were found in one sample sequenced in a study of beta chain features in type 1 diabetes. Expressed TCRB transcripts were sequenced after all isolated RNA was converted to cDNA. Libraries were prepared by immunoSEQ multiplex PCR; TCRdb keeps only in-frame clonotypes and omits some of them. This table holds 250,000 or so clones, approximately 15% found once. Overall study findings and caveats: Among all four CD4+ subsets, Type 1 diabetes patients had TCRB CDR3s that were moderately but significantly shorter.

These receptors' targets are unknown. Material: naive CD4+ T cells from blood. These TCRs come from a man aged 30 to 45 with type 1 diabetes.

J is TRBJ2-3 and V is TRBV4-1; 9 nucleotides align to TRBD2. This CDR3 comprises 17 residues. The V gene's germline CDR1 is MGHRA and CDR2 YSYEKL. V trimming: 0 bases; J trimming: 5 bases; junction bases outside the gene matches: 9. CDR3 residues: CASSQDEAGGPRDTQYF. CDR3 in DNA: TGCGCCAGCAGCCAAGATGAGGCGGGGGGGCCAAGAGATACGCAGTATTTT.

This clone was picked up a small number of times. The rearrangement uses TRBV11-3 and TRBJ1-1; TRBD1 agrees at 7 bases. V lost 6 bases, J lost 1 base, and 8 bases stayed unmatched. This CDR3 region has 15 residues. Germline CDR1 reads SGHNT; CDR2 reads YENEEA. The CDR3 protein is CASRPTGHRNTEAFF. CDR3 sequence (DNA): TGTGCCAGCAGACCGACAGGGCACAGGAACACTGAAGCTTTCTTT.

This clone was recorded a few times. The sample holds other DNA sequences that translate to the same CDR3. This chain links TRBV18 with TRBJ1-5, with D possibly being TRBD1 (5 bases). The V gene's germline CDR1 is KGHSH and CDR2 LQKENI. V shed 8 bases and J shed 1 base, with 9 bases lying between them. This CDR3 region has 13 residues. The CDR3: CASGGGSNQPQHF. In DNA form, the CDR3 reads TGTGCCAGCGGCGGGGGAAGCAATCAGCCCCAGCATTTT. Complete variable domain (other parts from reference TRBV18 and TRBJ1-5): NAGVMQNPRHLVRRRGQEARLRCSPMKGHSHVYWYRQLPEEGLKFMVYLQKENIIDESGMPKERFSAEFPKEGPSILRIQQVVRGDSAAYFCASGGGSNQPQHFGDGTRLSIL.

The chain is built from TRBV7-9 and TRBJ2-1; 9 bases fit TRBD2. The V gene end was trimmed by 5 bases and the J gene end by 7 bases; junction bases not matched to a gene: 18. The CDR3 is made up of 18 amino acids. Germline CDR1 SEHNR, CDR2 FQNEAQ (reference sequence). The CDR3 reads CASSQAVGLAGSSNEQFF. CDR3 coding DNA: TGTGCCAGCAGCCAAGCCGTAGGGCTAGCGGGGTCGTCGAATGAGCAGTTCTTC.

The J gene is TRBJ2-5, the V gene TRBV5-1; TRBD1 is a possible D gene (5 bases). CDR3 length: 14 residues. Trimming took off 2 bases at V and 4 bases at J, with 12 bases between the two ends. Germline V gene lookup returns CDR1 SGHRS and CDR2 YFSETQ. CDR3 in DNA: TGCGCCAGCAGCTTATCAGTTAGGGGAGAGACCCAGTACTTC. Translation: CASSLSVRGETQYF.

CDR3 in DNA: TGTGCCAGCAGCTCCGGTGGCTATGGCTACACCTTC. Translated: CASSSGGYGYTF. V usage is TRBV11-2 and J usage is TRBJ1-2; no clear D. The CDR3 is made up of 12 amino acids. Trimming removed 4 bases from V and 4 bases from J, with 7 bases in between. Germline V gene data show CDR1 as SGHAT and CDR2 as FQNNGV.

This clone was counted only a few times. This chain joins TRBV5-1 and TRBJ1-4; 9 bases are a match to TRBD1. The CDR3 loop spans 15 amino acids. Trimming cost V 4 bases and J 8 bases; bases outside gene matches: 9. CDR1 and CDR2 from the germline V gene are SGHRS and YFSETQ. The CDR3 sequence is CASSRTGVGEEKLFF. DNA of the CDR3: TGCGCCAGCAGCCGGACAGGGGTGGGAGAAGAAAAACTGTTTTTT.

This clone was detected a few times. CDR3 DNA sequence: TGCGCCAGCAGCTTGGGGACAGCTGCGGAGACCCAGTACTTC. It translates to CASSLGTAAETQYF. The chain recombines TRBV5-1 with TRBJ2-5, with D perhaps matching TRBD1 (6 bases). Trimming removed 0 bases from V and 5 bases from J, with 11 bases in between. Germline V gene data show CDR1 as SGHRS and CDR2 as YFSETQ. The CDR3 sequence is 14 residues long.

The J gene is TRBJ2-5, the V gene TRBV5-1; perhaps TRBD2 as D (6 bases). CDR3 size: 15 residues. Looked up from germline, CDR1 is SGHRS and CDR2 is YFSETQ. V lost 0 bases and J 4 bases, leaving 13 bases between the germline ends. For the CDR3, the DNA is TGCGCCAGCAGCTTGGCCGCGGGGTCGAGAGAGACCCAGTACTTC. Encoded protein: CASSLAAGSRETQYF.

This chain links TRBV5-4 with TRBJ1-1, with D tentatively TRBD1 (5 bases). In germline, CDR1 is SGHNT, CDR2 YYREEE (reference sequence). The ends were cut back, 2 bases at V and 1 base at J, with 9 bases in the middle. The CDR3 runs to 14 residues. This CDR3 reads CASSLPDRNTEAFF. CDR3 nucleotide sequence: TGTGCCAGCAGCTTACCCGACAGGAACACTGAAGCTTTCTTT.

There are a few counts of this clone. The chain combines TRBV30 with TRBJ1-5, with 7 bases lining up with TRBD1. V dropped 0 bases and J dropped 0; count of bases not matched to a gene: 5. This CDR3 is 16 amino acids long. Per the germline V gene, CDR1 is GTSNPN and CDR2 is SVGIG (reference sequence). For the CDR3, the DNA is TGTGCCTGGAGTGTCGGGACAGCTTATAGCAATCAGCCCCAGCATTTT. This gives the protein CAWSVGTAYSNQPQHF.

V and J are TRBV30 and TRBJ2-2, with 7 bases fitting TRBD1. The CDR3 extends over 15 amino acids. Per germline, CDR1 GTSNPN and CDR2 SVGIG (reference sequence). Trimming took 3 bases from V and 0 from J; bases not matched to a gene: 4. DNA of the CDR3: TGTGCCTGGAGCCAAGGGGGCGCGAACACCGGGGAGCTGTTTTTT. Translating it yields CAWSQGGANTGELFF.

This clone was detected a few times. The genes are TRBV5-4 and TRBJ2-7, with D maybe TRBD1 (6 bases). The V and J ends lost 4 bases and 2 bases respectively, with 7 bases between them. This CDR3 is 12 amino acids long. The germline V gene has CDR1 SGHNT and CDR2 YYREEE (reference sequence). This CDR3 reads CASSRDTYEQYF. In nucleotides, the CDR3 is TGTGCCAGCAGCCGGGACACCTACGAGCAGTACTTC.

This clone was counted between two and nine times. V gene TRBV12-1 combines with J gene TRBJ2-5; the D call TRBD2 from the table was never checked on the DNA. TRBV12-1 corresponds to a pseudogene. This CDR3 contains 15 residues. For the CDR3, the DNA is TGTGCCAGCAGCTCGACTAGCGGGTCCCAAGAGACCCAGTACTTC. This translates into CASSSTSGSQETQYF.

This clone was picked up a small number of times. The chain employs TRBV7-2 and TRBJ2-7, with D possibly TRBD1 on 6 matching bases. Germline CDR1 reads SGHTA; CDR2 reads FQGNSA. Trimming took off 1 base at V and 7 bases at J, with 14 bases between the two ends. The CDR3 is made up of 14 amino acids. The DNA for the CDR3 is TGTGCCAGCAGCTTAGACAGGGCATCGAGTGAGCAGTACTTC. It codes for CASSLDRASSEQYF.

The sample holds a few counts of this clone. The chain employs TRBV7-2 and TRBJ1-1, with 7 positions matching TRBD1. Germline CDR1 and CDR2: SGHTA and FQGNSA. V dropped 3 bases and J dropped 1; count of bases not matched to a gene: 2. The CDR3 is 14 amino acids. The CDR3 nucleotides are TGTGCCAGCAGCTTGGGGACAGCGAACACTGAAGCTTTCTTT. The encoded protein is CASSLGTANTEAFF.

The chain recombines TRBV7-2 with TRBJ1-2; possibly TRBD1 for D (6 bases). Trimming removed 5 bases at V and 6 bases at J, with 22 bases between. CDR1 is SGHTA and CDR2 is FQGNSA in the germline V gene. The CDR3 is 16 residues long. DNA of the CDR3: TGTGCCAGCAGCGCTCACCGGGACATCCTTCTGGATGGCTACACCTTC. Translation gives CASSAHRDILLDGYTF.

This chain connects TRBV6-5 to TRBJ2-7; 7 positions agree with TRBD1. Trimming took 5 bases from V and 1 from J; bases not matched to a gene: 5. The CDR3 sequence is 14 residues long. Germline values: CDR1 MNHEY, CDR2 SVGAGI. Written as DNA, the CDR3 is TGTGCCAGCAGTAACAACAGGGGATCCTACGAGCAGTACTTC. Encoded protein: CASSNNRGSYEQYF.

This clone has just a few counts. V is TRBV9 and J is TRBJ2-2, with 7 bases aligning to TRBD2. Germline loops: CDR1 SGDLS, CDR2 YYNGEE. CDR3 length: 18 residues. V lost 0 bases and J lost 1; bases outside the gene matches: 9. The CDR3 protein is CASSVGSSGRRNTGELFF. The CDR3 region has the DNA TGTGCCAGCAGCGTAGGGTCTAGCGGACGACGGAACACCGGGGAGCTGTTTTTT.

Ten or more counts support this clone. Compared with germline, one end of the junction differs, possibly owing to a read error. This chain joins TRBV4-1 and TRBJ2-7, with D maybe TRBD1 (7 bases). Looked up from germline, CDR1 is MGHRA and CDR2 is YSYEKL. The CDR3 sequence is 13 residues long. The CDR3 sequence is CASSLAPGGLPHF. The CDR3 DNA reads TGCGCCAGCAGCCTCGCCCCAGGGGGACTTCCGCACTTC.

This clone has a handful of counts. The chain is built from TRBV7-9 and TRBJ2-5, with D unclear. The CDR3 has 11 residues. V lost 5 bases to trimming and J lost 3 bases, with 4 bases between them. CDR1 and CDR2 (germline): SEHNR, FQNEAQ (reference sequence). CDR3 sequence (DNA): TGTGCCAGCAGCCGGGAAGAGACCCAGTACTTC. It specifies CASSREETQYF.

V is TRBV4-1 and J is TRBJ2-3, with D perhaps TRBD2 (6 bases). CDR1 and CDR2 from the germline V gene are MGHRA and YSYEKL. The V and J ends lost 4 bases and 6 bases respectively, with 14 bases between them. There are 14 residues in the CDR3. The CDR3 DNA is TGCGCCAGCAGCCTTACTACGGAGGGGGATACGCAGTATTTT. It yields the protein CASSLTTEGDTQYF.

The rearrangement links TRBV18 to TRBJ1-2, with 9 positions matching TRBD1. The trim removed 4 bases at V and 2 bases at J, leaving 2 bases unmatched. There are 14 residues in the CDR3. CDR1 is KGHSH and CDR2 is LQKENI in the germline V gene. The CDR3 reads CASSQGQGNYGYTF. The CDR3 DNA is TGTGCCAGCTCACAGGGACAGGGAAACTATGGCTACACCTTC.

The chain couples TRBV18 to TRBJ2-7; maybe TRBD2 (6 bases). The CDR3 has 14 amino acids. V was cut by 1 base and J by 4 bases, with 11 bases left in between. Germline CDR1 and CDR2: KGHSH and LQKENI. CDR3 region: CASSPQEGFYEQYF. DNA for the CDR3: TGTGCCAGCTCACCACAGGAGGGCTTTTACGAGCAGTACTTC.

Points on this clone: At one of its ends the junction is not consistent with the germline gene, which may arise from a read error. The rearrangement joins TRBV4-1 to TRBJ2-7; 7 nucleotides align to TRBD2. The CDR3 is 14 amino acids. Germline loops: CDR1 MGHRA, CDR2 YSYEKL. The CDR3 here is CASSQERAGHEQYF. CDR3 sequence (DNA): TGTGCCAGCAGCCAAGAGAGAGCGGGGCACGAGCAGTACTTC.